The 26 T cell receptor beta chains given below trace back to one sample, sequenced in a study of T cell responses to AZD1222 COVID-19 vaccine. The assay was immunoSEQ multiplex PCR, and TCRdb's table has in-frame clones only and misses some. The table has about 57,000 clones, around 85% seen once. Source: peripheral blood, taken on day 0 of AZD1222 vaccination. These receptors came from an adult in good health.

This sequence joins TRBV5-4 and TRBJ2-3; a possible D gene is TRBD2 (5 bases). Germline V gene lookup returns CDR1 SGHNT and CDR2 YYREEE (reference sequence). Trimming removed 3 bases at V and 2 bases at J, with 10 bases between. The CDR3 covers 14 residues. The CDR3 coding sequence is TGTGCCAGCAGCTCGAGGGCTACCACAGATACGCAGTATTTT. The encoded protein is CASSSRATTDTQYF.

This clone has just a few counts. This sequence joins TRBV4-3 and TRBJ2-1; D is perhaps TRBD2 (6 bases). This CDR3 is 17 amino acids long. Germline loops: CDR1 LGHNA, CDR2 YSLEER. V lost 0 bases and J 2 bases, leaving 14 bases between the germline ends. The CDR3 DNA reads TGCGCCAGCAGCCAAGATAGGGTCGGCGGGGCCTACAATGAGCAGTTCTTC. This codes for CASSQDRVGGAYNEQFF.

The CDR3 nucleotides are TGTGCCAGCAGCAGACAGGGAGATTCACCCCTCCACTTT. Translation gives CASSRQGDSPLHF. The V call is TRBV28, the J call TRBJ1-6; 7 nucleotides agree with TRBD1. The CDR3 totals 13 residues. Trimming took 6 bases from V and 8 from J; bases not matched to a gene: 4. The V gene's germline CDR1 is MDHEN and CDR2 SYDVKM.

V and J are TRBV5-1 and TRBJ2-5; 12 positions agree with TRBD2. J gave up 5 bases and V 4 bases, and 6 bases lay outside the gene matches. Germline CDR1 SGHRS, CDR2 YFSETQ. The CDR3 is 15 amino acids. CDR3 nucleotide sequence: TGCGCCAGCAGCCTCACGACTAGCGGGAGCGAGACCCAGTACTTC. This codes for CASSLTTSGSETQYF.

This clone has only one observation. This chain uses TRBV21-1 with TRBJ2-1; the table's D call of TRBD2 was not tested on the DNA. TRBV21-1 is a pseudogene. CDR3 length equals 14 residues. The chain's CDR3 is CASRLAGAYNEQFF. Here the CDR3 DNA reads TGTGCCAGCAGACTAGCGGGAGCCTACAATGAGCAGTTCTTC.

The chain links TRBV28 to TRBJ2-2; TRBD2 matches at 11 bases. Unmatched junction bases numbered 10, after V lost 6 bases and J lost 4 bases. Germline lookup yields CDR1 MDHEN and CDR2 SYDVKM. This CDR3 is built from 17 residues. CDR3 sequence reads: CASRLGTSGPLTGELFF. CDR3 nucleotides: TGTGCCAGCAGACTGGGGACTAGCGGTCCTCTCACCGGGGAGCTGTTTTTT.

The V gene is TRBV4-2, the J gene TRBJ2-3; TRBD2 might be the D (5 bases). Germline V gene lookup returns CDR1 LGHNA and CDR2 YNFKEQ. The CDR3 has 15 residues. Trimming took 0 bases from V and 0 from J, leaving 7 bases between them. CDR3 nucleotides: TGTGCCAGCAGCCAAGAGGAGGCGAGCACAGATACGCAGTATTTT. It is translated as CASSQEEASTDTQYF.

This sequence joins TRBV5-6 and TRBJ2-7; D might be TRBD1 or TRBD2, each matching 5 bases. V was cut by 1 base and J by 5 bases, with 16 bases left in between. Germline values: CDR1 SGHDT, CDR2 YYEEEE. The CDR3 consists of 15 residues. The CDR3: CASSLLGDPGDEQYF. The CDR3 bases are TGTGCCAGCAGCTTGTTGGGGGACCCAGGTGACGAGCAGTACTTC.

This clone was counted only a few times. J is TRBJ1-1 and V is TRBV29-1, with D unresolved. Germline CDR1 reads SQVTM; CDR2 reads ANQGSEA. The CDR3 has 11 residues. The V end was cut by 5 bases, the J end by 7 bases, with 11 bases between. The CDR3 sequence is CSVLSENEAFF. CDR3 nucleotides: TGCAGCGTTCTCAGTGAGAATGAAGCTTTCTTT.

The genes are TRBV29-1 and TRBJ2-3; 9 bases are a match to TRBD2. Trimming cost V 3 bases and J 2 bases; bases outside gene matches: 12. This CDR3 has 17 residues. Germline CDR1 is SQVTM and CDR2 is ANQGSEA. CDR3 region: CSVDAGGGIKFTDTQYF. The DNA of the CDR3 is TGCAGCGTTGATGCGGGAGGGGGGATTAAATTCACAGATACGCAGTATTTT.

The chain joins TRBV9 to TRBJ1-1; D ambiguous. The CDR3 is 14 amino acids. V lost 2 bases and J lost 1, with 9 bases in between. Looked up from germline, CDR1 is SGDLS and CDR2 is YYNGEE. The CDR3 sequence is CASSVATGNTEAFF. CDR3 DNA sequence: TGTGCCAGCAGCGTTGCTACGGGGAACACTGAAGCTTTCTTT. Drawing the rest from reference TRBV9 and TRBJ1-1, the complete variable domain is DSGVTQTPKHLITATGQRVTLRCSPRSGDLSVYWYQQSLDQGLQFLIQYYNGEERAKGNILERFSAQQFPDLHSELNLSSLELGDSALYFCASSVATGNTEAFFGQGTRLTVV.

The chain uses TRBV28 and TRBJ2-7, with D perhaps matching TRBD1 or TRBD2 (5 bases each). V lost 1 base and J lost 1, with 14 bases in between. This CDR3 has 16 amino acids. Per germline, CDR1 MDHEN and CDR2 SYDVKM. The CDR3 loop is CASSLSGPPRSYEQYF. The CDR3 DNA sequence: TGTGCCAGCAGTTTATCGGGGCCCCCGCGGTCCTACGAGCAGTACTTC.

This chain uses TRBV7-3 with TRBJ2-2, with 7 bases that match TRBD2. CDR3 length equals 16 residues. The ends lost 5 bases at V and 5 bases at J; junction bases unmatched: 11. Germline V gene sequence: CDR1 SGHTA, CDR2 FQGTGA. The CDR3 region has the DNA TGTGCCAGCAGCCCATCGGGGCGGGAGATAACCGGGGAGCTGTTTTTT. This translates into CASSPSGREITGELFF. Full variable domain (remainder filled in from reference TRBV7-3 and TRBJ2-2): GAGVSQTPSNKVTEKGKYVELRCDPISGHTALYWYRQSLGQGPEFLIYFQGTGAADDSGLPNDRFFAVRPEGSVSTLKIQRTERGDSAVYLCASSPSGREITGELFFGEGSRLTVL.

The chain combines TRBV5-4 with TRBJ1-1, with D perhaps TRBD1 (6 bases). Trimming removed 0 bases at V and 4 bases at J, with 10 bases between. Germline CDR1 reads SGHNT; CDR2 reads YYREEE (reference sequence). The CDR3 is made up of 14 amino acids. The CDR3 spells CASSLGGGGTEAFF. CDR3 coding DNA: TGTGCCAGCAGCTTGGGGGGGGGCGGCACTGAAGCTTTCTTT.

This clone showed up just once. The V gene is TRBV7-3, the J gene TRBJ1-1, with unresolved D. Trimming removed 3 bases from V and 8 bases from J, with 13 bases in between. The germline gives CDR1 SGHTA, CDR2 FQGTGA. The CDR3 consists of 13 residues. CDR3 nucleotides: TGTGCCAGCAGCTTGGAGGGTGGCTCAGAAGCTTTCTTT. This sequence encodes CASSLEGGSEAFF.

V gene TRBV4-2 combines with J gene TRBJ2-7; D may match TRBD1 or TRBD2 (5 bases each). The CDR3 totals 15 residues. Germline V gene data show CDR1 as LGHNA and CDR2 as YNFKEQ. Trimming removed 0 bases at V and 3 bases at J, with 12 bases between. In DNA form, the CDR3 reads TGTGCCAGCAGCCAAGACCGAGGGGTTTTCTACGAGCAGTACTTC. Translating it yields CASSQDRGVFYEQYF.

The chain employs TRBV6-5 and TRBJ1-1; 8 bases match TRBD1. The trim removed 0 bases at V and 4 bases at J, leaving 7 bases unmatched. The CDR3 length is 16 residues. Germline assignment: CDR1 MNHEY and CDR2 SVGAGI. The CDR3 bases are TGTGCCAGCAGTTACTCCCTCCAGGGGGCGGTCACTGAAGCTTTCTTT. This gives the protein CASSYSLQGAVTEAFF.

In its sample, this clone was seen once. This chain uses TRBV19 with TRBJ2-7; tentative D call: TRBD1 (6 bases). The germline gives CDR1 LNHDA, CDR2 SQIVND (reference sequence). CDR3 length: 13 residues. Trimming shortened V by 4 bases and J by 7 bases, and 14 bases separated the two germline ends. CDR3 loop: CASSTQGRQEQYF. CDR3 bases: TGTGCCAGTAGTACACAGGGAAGACAGGAGCAGTACTTC.

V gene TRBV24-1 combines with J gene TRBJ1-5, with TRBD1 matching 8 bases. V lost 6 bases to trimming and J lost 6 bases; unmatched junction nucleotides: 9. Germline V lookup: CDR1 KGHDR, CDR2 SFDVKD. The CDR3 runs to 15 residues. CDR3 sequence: CATSPQGGQAQPQHF. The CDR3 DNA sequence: TGTGCCACCAGTCCACAGGGGGGACAGGCTCAGCCCCAGCATTTT.

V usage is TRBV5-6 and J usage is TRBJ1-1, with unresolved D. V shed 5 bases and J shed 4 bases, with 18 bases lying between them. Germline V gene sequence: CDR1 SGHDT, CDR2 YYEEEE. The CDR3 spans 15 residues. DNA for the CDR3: TGTGCCAGCAGTCTGAGTGCGGGAAAGGGCACTGAAGCTTTCTTT. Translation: CASSLSAGKGTEAFF.

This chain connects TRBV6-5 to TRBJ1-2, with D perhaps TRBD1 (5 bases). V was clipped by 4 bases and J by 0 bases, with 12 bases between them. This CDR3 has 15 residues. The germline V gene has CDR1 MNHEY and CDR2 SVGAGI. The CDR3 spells CASSWRDGPNYGYTF. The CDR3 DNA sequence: TGTGCCAGCAGTTGGAGGGACGGACCTAACTATGGCTACACCTTC.

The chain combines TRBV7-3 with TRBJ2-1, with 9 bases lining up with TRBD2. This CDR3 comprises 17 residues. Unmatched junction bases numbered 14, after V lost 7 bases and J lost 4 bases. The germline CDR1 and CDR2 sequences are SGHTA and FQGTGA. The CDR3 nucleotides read TGTGCCAGCATCCCCGTCGGGGCTAGCGGGAAATACAATGAGCAGTTCTTC. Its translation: CASIPVGASGKYNEQFF.

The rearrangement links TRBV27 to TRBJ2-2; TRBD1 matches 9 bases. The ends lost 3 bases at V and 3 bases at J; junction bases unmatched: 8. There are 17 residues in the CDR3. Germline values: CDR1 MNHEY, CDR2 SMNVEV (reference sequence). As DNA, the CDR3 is TGTGCCAGCAGTTTCCGCACAGGGGGCGCGGACACCGGGGAGCTGTTTTTT. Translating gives CASSFRTGGADTGELFF.

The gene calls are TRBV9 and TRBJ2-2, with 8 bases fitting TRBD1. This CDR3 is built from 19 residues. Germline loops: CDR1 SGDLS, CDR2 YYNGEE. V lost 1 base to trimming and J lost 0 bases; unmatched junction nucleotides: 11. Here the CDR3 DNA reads TGTGCCAGCAGCGTAAACCTACGACAGGGGATGGCGAACACCGGGGAGCTGTTTTTT. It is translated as CASSVNLRQGMANTGELFF.

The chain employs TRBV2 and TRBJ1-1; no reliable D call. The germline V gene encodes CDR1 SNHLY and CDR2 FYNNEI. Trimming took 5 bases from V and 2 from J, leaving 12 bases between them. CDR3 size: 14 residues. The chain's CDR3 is CASSQTLENTEAFF. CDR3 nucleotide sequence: TGTGCCAGCAGTCAGACCCTAGAAAACACTGAAGCTTTCTTT.

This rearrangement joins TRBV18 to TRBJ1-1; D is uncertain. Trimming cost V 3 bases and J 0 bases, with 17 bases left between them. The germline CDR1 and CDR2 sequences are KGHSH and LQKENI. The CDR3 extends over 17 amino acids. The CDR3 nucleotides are TGTGCCAGCTCACCTTCGAGTGCAACCCCCTTGAACACTGAAGCTTTCTTT. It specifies CASSPSSATPLNTEAFF.